Following are 25 T cell receptor beta chains from one sample sequenced in a study of blood T cell repertoires in COVID-19. TCRdb's table, derived via immunoSEQ multiplex PCR, lists solely in-frame clones and lacks some. The sample lists about 360,000 clones; over 75% were seen once. The source material was PBMCs or T cells enriched from blood (not recorded which). The receptor set was obtained from a man aged 35 to 55 in a cohort exposed to, infected with or recovered from COVID-19 (not recorded which).

V gene TRBV18 combines with J gene TRBJ2-5, with TRBD2 identical over 8 bases. Germline CDR1 and CDR2: KGHSH and LQKENI. Germline trimming cut 0 bases from V and 5 bases from J; bases unmatched to any gene: 2. This CDR3 has 14 residues. The CDR3 DNA follows: TGTGCCAGCTCACCACCGACTAGCGCGGAGACCCAGTACTTC. This sequence encodes CASSPPTSAETQYF.

This chain uses TRBV5-1 with TRBJ2-3, with 11 bases lining up with TRBD2. Germline lookup yields CDR1 SGHRS and CDR2 YFSETQ. This CDR3 is built from 15 residues. V gave up 7 bases and J gave up 4 bases; unmatched junction bases: 8. The CDR3 sequence is CASGQLAGVADTQYF. As DNA, the CDR3 is TGCGCCAGCGGACAACTAGCGGGAGTCGCAGATACGCAGTATTTT. Full variable domain (rest looked up from reference TRBV5-1 and TRBJ2-3): KAGVTQTPRYLIKTRGQQVTLSCSPISGHRSVSWYQQTPGQGLQFLFEYFSETQRNKGNFPGRFSGRQFSNSRSEMNVSTLELGDSALYLCASGQLAGVADTQYFGPGTRLTVL.

This clone was recorded only once. The chain is built from TRBV30 and TRBJ1-5, with a weak D call TRBD1 (6 bases). From germline, CDR1 is GTSNPN and CDR2 SVGIG (reference sequence). The V end was cut by 1 base, the J end by 7 bases, with 11 bases between. This CDR3 contains 13 residues. DNA for the CDR3: TGTGCCTGGAGTGAGGGGGGGCCACAGCCCCAGCATTTT. This encodes CAWSEGGPQPQHF.

The gene calls are TRBV6-5 and TRBJ2-1; 9 bases fit TRBD2. V trimming: 7 bases; J trimming: 2 bases; junction bases outside the gene matches: 6. The CDR3 covers 15 residues. Germline CDR1 MNHEY, CDR2 SVGAGI. The CDR3 DNA reads as TGTGCCAGCATCCCGACTAGCGGACCCTACAATGAGCAGTTCTTC. Amino acids: CASIPTSGPYNEQFF.

The chain recombines TRBV20-1 with TRBJ1-2, with 8 bases that match TRBD1. The CDR3 is 13 residues long. CDR1 and CDR2 (germline): DFQATT, SNEGSKA (reference sequence). Trimming took 3 bases from V and 6 from J; bases not matched to a gene: 6. The CDR3 here is CSASLQGAHGYTF. CDR3 DNA sequence: TGCAGTGCTAGTCTCCAGGGGGCGCATGGCTACACCTTC.

The chain has TRBV6-5 and TRBJ2-7; 11 bases are a match to TRBD2. The CDR3 length is 15 residues. Losses at the gene ends were 8 bases for V and 4 bases for J; bases not matched to a gene: 10. Germline-derived CDR1 and CDR2 are MNHEY and SVGAGI. DNA of the CDR3: TGTGCCAGCGTGGAGCCCACTAGCGGGAGTTACGAGCAGTACTTC. Its protein product is CASVEPTSGSYEQYF.

CDR3 in amino acids: CASSSRDRRTDTQYF. DNA for the CDR3: TGTGCCAGTAGTAGCCGGGACAGGAGGACAGATACGCAGTATTTT. The genes are TRBV19 and TRBJ2-3; TRBD1 matches at 8 bases. This CDR3 has 15 residues. The germline gives CDR1 LNHDA, CDR2 SQIVND (reference sequence). Losses at the gene ends were 4 bases for V and 3 bases for J; bases not matched to a gene: 6.

The rearrangement joins TRBV28 to TRBJ1-6; 9 bases map to TRBD1. From germline, CDR1 is MDHEN and CDR2 SYDVKM. CDR3 length: 15 residues. The J segment lost 6 bases and the V segment lost 4 bases, leaving 4 bases of the junction unmatched. The chain's CDR3 is CASSSGTGFNSPLHF. As DNA, the CDR3 is TGTGCCAGCAGTTCCGGGACAGGGTTTAATTCACCCCTCCACTTT.

V and J are TRBV19 and TRBJ2-5, with 9 nucleotides matching TRBD1. The CDR3 runs to 15 residues. V lost 5 bases and J lost 4; bases outside the gene matches: 8. Germline assignment: CDR1 LNHDA and CDR2 SQIVND (reference sequence). CDR3 sequence: CASSGSPQGAETQYF. CDR3 in DNA: TGTGCCAGTAGTGGATCACCACAGGGGGCAGAGACCCAGTACTTC.

The gene calls are TRBV7-6 and TRBJ2-5; 7 bases match TRBD2. There are 15 residues in the CDR3. In germline, CDR1 is SGHVS, CDR2 FNYEAQ. V lost 0 bases to trimming and J lost 4 bases; unmatched junction nucleotides: 5. The CDR3 protein is CASSLAGPGGETQYF. CDR3 DNA: TGTGCCAGCAGCTTAGCTGGGCCGGGAGGAGAGACCCAGTACTTC. The whole variable domain, remainder taken from reference TRBV7-6 and TRBJ2-5, is GAGVSQSPRYKVTKRGQDVALRCDPISGHVSLYWYRQALGQGPEFLTYFNYEAQQDKSGLPNDRFSAERPEGSISTLTIQRTEQRDSAMYRCASSLAGPGGETQYFGPGTRLLVL.

This clone was seen once. The chain links TRBV3-1 (or the pseudogene TRBV3-2) to TRBJ2-1; no definite D call. The CDR3 spans 16 residues. The ends were cut back, 1 base at V and 1 base at J, with 11 bases in the middle. Per the germline V gene, CDR1 is LGHDT and CDR2 is YNNKEL (reference sequence). The CDR3 sequence is CASSQVRPSSYNEQFF. DNA for the CDR3: TGTGCCAGCAGCCAAGTGCGACCTAGTTCCTACAATGAGCAGTTCTTC.

CDR3 residues: CASSKRLAEGDNEQFF. Written as DNA, the CDR3 is TGCGCCAGCAGCAAACGACTAGCGGAGGGGGACAATGAGCAGTTCTTC. The V call is TRBV10-1, the J call TRBJ2-1; the match to TRBD2 covers 9 bases. Germline CDR1 and CDR2: WNHNN and SYGVQD (reference sequence). The V segment lost 6 bases and the J segment 5 bases; nucleotides outside the gene matches: 11. The CDR3 is 16 residues long.

The V call is TRBV9, the J call TRBJ1-2; TRBD1 matches at 7 bases. V lost 3 bases, J lost 5 bases, and 1 base stayed unmatched. The CDR3 consists of 12 residues. Germline CDR1 reads SGDLS; CDR2 reads YYNGEE. CDR3 DNA sequence: TGTGCCAGCAGCGGCAGGGGGTATGGCTACACCTTC. Its translation is CASSGRGYGYTF.

Comment on this clone: This specimen includes other DNA sequences encoding the same CDR3. Written as DNA, the CDR3 is TGCGCCAGCAGCTTACGGGGGGCTGGGGCCAACGTCCTGACTTTC. Translated, it gives CASSLRGAGANVLTF. The chain couples TRBV5-1 to TRBJ2-6; 7 nucleotides line up with TRBD2. This CDR3 region has 15 residues. From germline, CDR1 is SGHRS and CDR2 YFSETQ. The J segment lost 2 bases and the V segment lost 2 bases, leaving 1 base of the junction unmatched.

The chain links TRBV7-9 to TRBJ1-4; D is ambiguous. V was pared by 10 bases and J by 7 bases, with 19 bases between. Germline V gene lookup returns CDR1 SEHNR and CDR2 FQNEAQ (reference sequence). The CDR3 totals 14 residues. In DNA form, the CDR3 reads TGTGCCACCACCGAACGGGGAGGCGCTGAAAAACTGTTTTTT. Amino acids: CATTERGGAEKLFF. Full variable domain (outside the CDR3, taken from reference TRBV7-9 and TRBJ1-4): DTGVSQNPRHKITKRGQNVTFRCDPISEHNRLYWYRQTLGQGPEFLTYFQNEAQLEKSRLLSDRFSAERPKGSFSTLEIQRTEQGDSAMYLCATTERGGAEKLFFGSGTQLSVL.

The chain has TRBV7-2 and TRBJ1-1, with D hard to call. Looked up from germline, CDR1 is SGHTA and CDR2 is FQGNSA. With 0 bases removed from V and 4 bases from J, the gap between germline ends came to 12 bases. This CDR3 has 15 residues. The CDR3 DNA sequence: TGTGCCAGCAGCTTAGCCCCAGGCCTACCCACTGAAGCTTTCTTT. Translating it yields CASSLAPGLPTEAFF.

The CDR3: CASSHRGSGANVLTF. Here the CDR3 DNA reads TGTGCCAGCAGCCACAGGGGCTCTGGGGCCAACGTCCTGACTTTC. The chain has TRBV3-1 (or the pseudogene TRBV3-2) and TRBJ2-6, with D possibly being TRBD1 (6 bases). This CDR3 has 15 residues. V was cut by 3 bases and J by 0 bases, with 6 bases left in between. Germline-derived CDR1 and CDR2 are LGHDT and YNNKEL (reference sequence).

V usage is TRBV28 and J usage is TRBJ2-7; 10 nucleotides agree with TRBD1. There are 13 residues in the CDR3. The V gene end was trimmed by 9 bases and the J gene end by 4 bases; junction bases not matched to a gene: 6. The germline V gene has CDR1 MDHEN and CDR2 SYDVKM. The CDR3 sequence is CASVPGQGYEQYF. As DNA, the CDR3 is TGTGCCAGTGTACCGGGACAGGGGTACGAGCAGTACTTC.

The sample holds many counts of this clone. This chain links TRBV6-5 with TRBJ2-4; TRBD2 agrees at 12 bases. V lost 4 bases to trimming and J lost 8 bases; unmatched junction nucleotides: 9. Germline CDR1 reads MNHEY; CDR2 reads SVGAGI. This CDR3 is built from 16 residues. The CDR3 nucleotides read TGTGCCAGCAGTTCAAGACTAGCGGGAGACAGGGACATTCAGTACTTC. This gives the protein CASSSRLAGDRDIQYF.

The chain recombines TRBV18 with TRBJ1-1; 8 nucleotides agree with TRBD1. This CDR3 is 15 amino acids long. V dropped 2 bases and J dropped 5; count of bases not matched to a gene: 7. Germline V gives CDR1 KGHSH, CDR2 LQKENI. CDR3 amino acids: CASSPDRGRRTEAFF. The CDR3, as DNA: TGTGCCAGCTCACCAGACAGGGGAAGGAGAACTGAAGCTTTCTTT.

The chain recombines TRBV9 with TRBJ2-1, with D perhaps matching TRBD2 (5 bases). CDR3 length equals 13 residues. V was shortened by 4 bases and J by 8 bases, with 13 bases between the two germline ends. The germline V gene encodes CDR1 SGDLS and CDR2 YYNGEE. In DNA, the CDR3 is TGTGCCAGCAGCTTCCACCCTAGCTATGAGCAGTTCTTC. This gives the protein CASSFHPSYEQFF.

The gene calls are TRBV7-6 and TRBJ2-5; perhaps TRBD2 as D (6 bases). Between the trimmed V and J ends, which lost 5 bases and 3 bases, there was a span of 13 bases. CDR1 is SGHVS, CDR2 FNYEAQ, per germline. CDR3 length: 14 amino acids. In DNA, the CDR3 is TGTGCCAGCAGCATTAGCGGATCAAAAGAGACCCAGTACTTC. It specifies CASSISGSKETQYF. The full variable domain, in which reference TRBV7-6 and TRBJ2-5 provide the parts outside the CDR3, is GAGVSQSPRYKVTKRGQDVALRCDPISGHVSLYWYRQALGQGPEFLTYFNYEAQQDKSGLPNDRFSAERPEGSISTLTIQRTEQRDSAMYRCASSISGSKETQYFGPGTRLLVL.

The rearrangement uses TRBV10-3 and TRBJ2-7; D ambiguous. Deletions cut 6 bases from V and 4 bases from J, with 10 bases between. The CDR3 spans 12 residues. The germline V gene has CDR1 ENHRY and CDR2 SYGVKD. CDR3 sequence (DNA): TGTGCCATCAGGGCTAGTCGATACGAGCAGTACTTC. Translating it yields CAIRASRYEQYF.

V gene TRBV5-8 combines with J gene TRBJ1-1; no definite D call. The CDR3 length is 15 residues. CDR1 and CDR2 from the germline V gene are SGHTS and YDEGEE. Trimming removed 4 bases from V and 0 bases from J, with 13 bases in between. The CDR3 is CASSPPAVMNTEAFF. The CDR3, as DNA: TGTGCCAGCAGCCCCCCCGCGGTGATGAACACTGAAGCTTTCTTT.

The chain joins TRBV5-1 to TRBJ2-7; 9 positions agree with TRBD1. Germline V lookup: CDR1 SGHRS, CDR2 YFSETQ. V was clipped by 5 bases and J by 3 bases; unmatched bases: 9. The CDR3 loop spans 15 amino acids. CDR3 in DNA: TGCGCCAGCAGGACCGGGCCGACAGGGGGCTACGAGCAGTACTTC. Protein: CASRTGPTGGYEQYF.